This TCR beta chain was obtained from a study of blood T cell repertoires in COVID-19. Overall study: The United States, Italy and Spain supplied acute and convalescent COVID-19 samples. T cells, B-cell-depleted T cells, or PBMCs provided the cDNA or gDNA that served as material.

In the authors' workflow: Reference gene primer amplification gave nucleated cell count estimates. Produced via immunoSEQ multiplex PCR; TCRdb's table is partial and in-frame only. V and J calls plus clone size are reproduced from that table; the DNA served to infer D and trimming. The sample yields 250,000 to 300,000 clones, approximately 87% seen once. Germline V gene sequence: CDR1 MNHEY, CDR2 SVGAGI. Trimming stripped 7 bases from V and 4 bases from J, with 12 bases between. The CDR3 length is 13 residues. The specimen sequenced was peripheral blood. The genes are TRBV6-5 and TRBJ2-3; D unclear. The sequence was obtained from a man aged 60 to 69 who had recovered from COVID-19. The CDR3 loop is CASMAVYPDTQYF. In DNA, the CDR3 is TGTGCCAGCATGGCGGTCTACCCAGATACGCAGTATTTT.